Below are 11 T cell receptor beta chains sequenced from a single sample in a study of cytomegalovirus exposure and HLA in healthy donors. The primer mix had 60 Vbeta and 13 Jbeta primers. Produced via immunoSEQ multiplex PCR; TCRdb's table is partial and in-frame only. The sample shows about 100,000 clones, roughly four fifths of them seen only once. Specimen: PBMCs. These receptor sequences come from a male donor in good health and CMV-seropositive.

The chain employs TRBV28 and TRBJ1-6; 10 bases fit TRBD1. Germline V CDR1 and CDR2: MDHEN, SYDVKM. The trim removed 6 bases at V and 13 bases at J, leaving 9 bases unmatched. The CDR3 runs 14 residues. The CDR3 DNA is TGTGCCAGCAGCAAAGGGGACAGGGGTCCGCCCCTCCACTTT. Residues: CASSKGDRGPPLHF. The whole variable domain, remainder taken from reference TRBV28 and TRBJ1-6, is DVKVTQSSRYLVKRTGEKVFLECVQDMDHENMFWYRQDPGLGLRLIYFSYDVKMKEKGDIPEGYSVSREKKERFSLILESASTNQTSMYLCASSKGDRGPPLHFGNGTRLTVT.

This clone has a handful of counts. The chain couples TRBV18 to TRBJ2-1; D is perhaps TRBD2 (6 bases). The CDR3 is 16 amino acids. Germline CDR1 reads KGHSH; CDR2 reads LQKENI. The germline V and J ends were trimmed by 2 bases and 3 bases, with 14 bases remaining between them. The CDR3 sequence is CASSPGGGQGYNEQFF. CDR3 DNA: TGTGCCAGCTCACCAGGAGGAGGGCAGGGCTACAATGAGCAGTTCTTC.

This clone has just a few counts. J is TRBJ2-1 and V is TRBV12-5; 12 nucleotides agree with TRBD1. The CDR3 has 19 amino acids. Germline V gene lookup returns CDR1 LGHNT and CDR2 FRNRAP. The V segment lost 0 bases and the J segment 5 bases; nucleotides outside the gene matches: 11. Here the CDR3 reads CASGLVLGQGAAGNNEQFF. In DNA form, the CDR3 reads TGTGCTAGTGGTTTGGTACTGGGACAGGGGGCCGCAGGGAACAATGAGCAGTTCTTC.

This rearrangement joins TRBV27 to TRBJ1-5; no firm D call. This CDR3 is 12 amino acids long. In germline, CDR1 is MNHEY, CDR2 SMNVEV (reference sequence). Trimming left V 5 bases short and J 5 bases short, with 7 bases between. The CDR3, as DNA: TGTGCCAGCAGTAGCGGAGATCAGCCCCAGCATTTT. Translation gives CASSSGDQPQHF.

The chain has TRBV5-1 and TRBJ1-4; D is perhaps TRBD1 (6 bases). Trimming shortened V by 4 bases and J by 2 bases, and 15 bases separated the two germline ends. CDR1 is SGHRS and CDR2 is YFSETQ in the germline V gene. The CDR3 is 16 residues long. The CDR3 region is CASSRLTGSTNEKLFF. DNA of the CDR3: TGCGCCAGCAGCAGGCTTACAGGGAGCACTAATGAAAAACTGTTTTTT.

The chain combines TRBV5-1 with TRBJ1-5; no firm D call. The V gene lost 0 bases and the J gene lost 9 bases, with 16 bases spanning the gap. Germline V gene sequence: CDR1 SGHRS, CDR2 YFSETQ. The CDR3 covers 15 residues. The CDR3 sequence is CASSLGLGREMPQHF. The DNA of the CDR3 is TGCGCCAGCAGCTTGGGGCTTGGGAGGGAAATGCCCCAGCATTTT.

This clone has only a few counts. The V and J genes are TRBV28 and TRBJ1-1; D ambiguous. With 2 bases removed from V and 6 bases from J, the gap between germline ends came to 10 bases. This CDR3 has 13 residues. CDR1 and CDR2 from the germline V gene are MDHEN and SYDVKM. The chain's CDR3 is CASSLSGSSEAFF. The CDR3 DNA reads TGTGCCAGCAGTTTAAGTGGGAGCTCTGAAGCTTTCTTT.

The J gene is TRBJ2-3, the V gene TRBV6-5; 7 bases are a match to TRBD2. The germline V gene has CDR1 MNHEY and CDR2 SVGAGI. This CDR3 contains 13 residues. V shed 5 bases, J shed 6 bases, and the junction held 5 bases outside the gene matches. This CDR3 reads CASSQAAGDTQYF. CDR3 sequence (DNA): TGTGCCAGCAGTCAAGCAGCGGGGGATACGCAGTATTTT.

This chain joins TRBV2 and TRBJ2-3, with D possibly matching TRBD2 (7 bases). Germline CDR1 SNHLY, CDR2 FYNNEI. This CDR3 is 15 amino acids long. Trimming left V 1 base short and J 6 bases short, with 14 bases between. The DNA for the CDR3 is TGTGCCAGCAGTGAAGAGGGAGGGGGTAGGGATACGCAGTATTTT. Translation: CASSEEGGGRDTQYF. The entire variable domain, with the rest obtained from reference TRBV2 and TRBJ2-3, is as follows: EPEVTQTPSHQVTQMGQEVILRCVPISNHLYFYWYRQILGQKVEFLVSFYNNEISEKSEIFDDQFSVERPDGSNFTLKIRSTKLEDSAMYFCASSEEGGGRDTQYFGPGTRLTVL.

This chain joins TRBV21-1 and TRBJ2-7; no DNA check was done on the table's D call, TRBD1. TRBV21-1 is a listed pseudogene. CDR3 size: 16 residues. The DNA of the CDR3 is TGTGCCAGCAGCAAACAAAGGGACAGGGGGAGGAACGAGCAGTACTTC. This translates into CASSKQRDRGRNEQYF.

V and J are TRBV9 and TRBJ2-2; no clear D gene. CDR3 size: 16 residues. CDR1 and CDR2 from the germline V gene are SGDLS and YYNGEE. The V gene lost 3 bases and the J gene lost 0 bases, with 12 bases spanning the gap. Here the CDR3 reads CASSERHQPNTGELFF. The DNA of the CDR3 is TGTGCCAGCAGCGAACGACACCAGCCGAACACCGGGGAGCTGTTTTTT.